This T cell receptor beta chain appears in the sequencing data of a study of blood T cell repertoires in COVID-19. Across the whole study: The samples span acute and convalescent COVID-19 from the United States, Italy and Spain.

Using immunoSEQ multiplex PCR, the repertoire was profiled, and TCRdb retains in-frame clones only, with some absent. The sample contains approximately 90,000 clones, roughly four fifths of which appear only once. CDR3 length: 15 residues. The germline V gene encodes CDR1 SQVTM and CDR2 ANQGSEA. V lost 7 bases, J lost 1 base, and 8 bases stayed unmatched. The gene calls are TRBV29-1 and TRBJ2-2, with 8 bases that match TRBD1. Sequencing was carried out using peripheral blood. The receptor's source is a woman of 80 years or more with acute or convalescent COVID-19. In nucleotides, the CDR3 is TGCAGCGGCAGGTCCGGGACAGGGAACACCGGGGAGCTGTTTTTT. Translated: CSGRSGTGNTGELFF.